The following is a T cell receptor (beta chain) sequence with its context. Which antigen it targets is not known. No clone much larger than this one lies a single base away; base qualities are absent. This record comes from a study of cytomegalovirus exposure and HLA in healthy donors listed by TCRdb under 2017. Regarding the research as a whole: In an earlier analysis of under 600 of the donors, 276 Gb of sequence data and 90 million to 120 million unique TCR beta sequences from about 190 million T cells were reported. Approximately 300 gigabases of sequencing data and tens of millions of unique TCR sequences made up an early release that covered fewer than 650 HLA-typed donors. Of the 398 genotyped donors, more than 75% were placed in the genetic ancestry cluster associated with self-reported Caucasian donors. The study was designed to test whether signatures of past pathogen exposure could be identified by cataloging public T cell receptors. The study used immunosequencing to profile the T cell repertoires of more than 650 subjects and linked those repertoires to cytomegalovirus serostatus. Along with the approximately 700-subject first cohort, a separate validation cohort of over a hundred different subjects was used. High-throughput TCR immunosequencing, statistical association of individual TCRs with disease status, and machine learning were combined to predict cytomegalovirus infection status. A later analysis re-analyzed previously published TCR beta repertoires from about 730 donors and added high-resolution HLA genotyping to study TCR occurrence patterns. Rather than using new phenotypic data, the later analysis identified candidate immune exposures from TCR beta sequences and from how often those sequences occurred across donors. An earlier analysis of 587 of the donors used high-throughput TCR beta sequencing to judge whether each TCR beta V gene segment behaved as functional or pseudogenic. Donor age, sex, ethnicity and CMV serostatus were compiled alongside the repertoire data. In a later genetic analysis, genome-wide SNP genotypes for about three fifths of the roughly 670 donors were used, and that subset was treated as a discovery cohort. Every repertoire in the discovery cohort had been generated on one and the same sequencing platform. Both class I and class II loci were covered by HLA typing, at four-digit resolution. Typing coverage differed by locus: A, B, C, DRB1 and DQB1 were typed in roughly 620-630 donors, DQA1 in about 550, DPA1 in around 610, and DPB1 in 400 to 480. Four to six DR-DQ haplotypes were handled as single units for association and clustering, since linkage in the cohort was strong. Among 300 to 500 genotyped donors of the cohort, an average of roughly 230,000 unique TCR beta nucleotide sequences was sequenced per donor, of which approximately 18% were non-productive. What the research found in general, with its limitations: The authors suggested that the approach could potentially be generalized to other disease states and immunological phenotypes. In a later analysis, the rate of TCR association differed among HLA loci, with DRB1 alleles having the most associated TCRs and HLA-C alleles having the fewest. Because some donors lacked HLA typing at each locus, the association tests relied only on the typed subset. Because counts were too low, fewer than 20 rarely observed V segments, including chromosome 9 orphons, were excluded from the earlier analysis of 500 to 700 of the donors. In a later analysis, 15,000 to 20,000 TCR beta sequences were associated with specific HLA alleles at a false discovery rate of 0.05. According to a later analysis, parvovirus B19, influenza, CMV and Epstein-Barr virus appeared linked to several top co-occurrence clusters. The presence/absence analyses assumed that sequencing depth was roughly uniform across donors, and that assumption may not be true. A further reported finding was that TCR beta sequences accurately predicted the HLA-A and HLA-B alleles for most subjects in the first cohort. In a later genetic analysis, a missense DCLRE1C variant was associated with V-gene and J-gene trimming of TCR beta chains, and the association was replicated in an independent cohort. The classifier was reported to diagnose cytomegalovirus status with high specificity and sensitivity in both the original and validation cohorts. An earlier analysis of approximately 600 of the donors showed that most TCR beta V segments appeared in productive rearrangements either about 87% or about 30% of the time, which broadly matched IMGT annotations. Compared with the roughly 700-donor mean, donors in an Asian-associated ancestry cluster had fewer N-insertions in productive TCRs, according to a later genetic analysis. Some IMGT-functional V segments, including TRBV6-2 and TRBV6-3, could not be distinguished by the 87-base-pair reads and were therefore excluded. In a later analysis, HLA-associated TCR beta chains were found to be more clonally expanded and to have lower generation probabilities than equally common non-associated chains. In the study, 150 to 200 TCR beta chains were listed as associated with cytomegalovirus. Linkage disequilibrium might explain the correlated functional status among segregating V segments, but an unknown experimental factor could not be ruled out. A later analysis found that most CMV-associated TCR beta chains appeared HLA-restricted, with HLA associations seemingly driven largely by CMV exposure. Most TCR sequences were observed very rarely across donors, whereas some public TCRs were present in many individuals. When HLA alleles, especially DR and DQ, strongly co-occurred, TCR associations were difficult to assign to individual alleles. A few of the identified cytomegalovirus-associated TCR beta chains were confirmed in vitro to be specific for cytomegalovirus antigens. A cluster of highly shared sequence variants was judged likely to be a technical artifact of the sequencing pipeline. In this cohort, only TCR beta chains were sequenced, and detectable features were limited by the absence of alpha or paired-chain data. The only immune exposure information available for the cohort was CMV serostatus.

The library was made by the immunoSEQ multiplex PCR assay. For the multiplex PCR, a mixture combining 60 forward primers for TCR Vbeta segments and 13 reverse primers for TCR Jbeta segments was used. A multiplex PCR assay on genomic DNA amplified the CDR3 region of rearranged TCR beta genes. The amplified TCR beta libraries were sequenced on the Illumina HiSeq System as 87-base-pair reads. In the authors' own workflow: A later analysis tallied about 77 million unique TCR beta chains across the 660 or so repertoires, and approximately 9.9 million of those chains were shared by two or more donors. A nearest-neighbor algorithm error-corrected the raw reads and collapsed the reads into unique sequences, merging closely related sequences to remove PCR and sequencing errors. To assign V, D and J gene segments, CDR3 sequences were aligned to IMGT reference sequences. For a sequence to be retained, at least a six-nucleotide match to both a V gene segment and a J gene segment was required. A rearrangement counted as productive if the CDR3 had no stop codons and remained in frame with V and J, and every other rearrangement counted as non-productive. Following IMGT convention, CDR3 was defined as the stretch from the second conserved V-encoded cysteine up to the conserved J-encoded phenylalanine. In an earlier analysis of roughly 610 of the donors, sequences lacking an unambiguous match to a single V gene segment were excluded. In an earlier analysis of more than 500 of the donors, a V segment was called functional when productive rearrangements were above 56.7%, and segregating when the standard deviation between donors exceeded 5%. To diagnose cytomegalovirus status from the catalog of TCR beta chain sequences, a statistical classification framework was built. A later analysis assigned V and J genes by comparing TCR nucleotide sequences with IMGT/GENE-DB human TR gene sequences. A later analysis assigned CDR3 sequences and most-parsimonious VDJ recombination scenarios with the TCRdist pipeline. A later analysis defined each TCR beta chain by its CDR3 amino acid sequence plus V-gene family, and excluded reads lacking a unique V-gene family. In a later analysis, fewer than 600 highly shared, low-generation-probability nucleotide sequences were removed to address suspected cross-contamination and a sequencing artifact. In a later analysis, a clonal expansion index for each public chain was calculated from normalized within-repertoire ranks of inferred template counts. In a later analysis, generation probabilities were computed using a VDJ recombination model fitted to out-of-frame rearrangements, and the results were checked against IGoR. In a later analysis, hypergeometric tests were used to score TCR-TCR, TCR-HLA and TCR-CMV co-occurrence, with a repertoire-size bias correction applied to TCR pairs. In a later analysis, false discovery rates were estimated by permuting HLA or CMV assignments 20 times. In a later analysis, co-occurring TCRs were grouped using DBSCAN, and TCRdist sequence similarity was added for clustering within HLA-allele-positive subsets. Co-occurrence clustering excluded repertoires with fewer than 30,000 or more than 120,000 public chains, plus five with anomalous nucleotide sharing. TCRdb limited this immuneACCESS table to in-frame rearrangements with V and J called. A share of clones is missing; checked studies link under half to unresolved V genes, and the rest is unexplained. That table furnishes V, J and clone size, whereas the DNA furnished D and trimming. A total of a few hundred thousand clones appear in this sample, less than 85% of them only once. In total, the top ten clones hold 0.2% to 0.25% of the sample.

The cohort consisted of some 730 healthy bone marrow donors. Cohort members were all nominally healthy when sampled, although unrecorded immune exposures were likely present. The donor tested CMV seronegative and was one of the 352 seronegative cohort members. Each donor provided a peripheral blood sample, and peripheral blood mononuclear cells were used for TCR beta sequencing. The Qiagen DNeasy Blood Extraction Kit was used to extract genomic DNA from the blood cell samples. From the cysteine up to the phenylalanine, the CDR3 has a length of 15 residues. Just the 45-base CDR3 DNA is kept, in frame starting at base 1. Trimming at the junction amounts to 1 base on V and 2 bases on J, and the germline ends lie 15 bases apart. CDR1 and CDR2 (SQVTM, ANQGSEA) derive from the germline V gene.

The sequence links TRBV29-1 to TRBJ2-7; the D segment could be TRBD2, given 6 matching bases. The source material was PBMCs. This receptor was obtained from a girl aged 2-10 years in good health and CMV-seronegative. The DNA sequence is as follows: TGCAGCGTTGAAGTCAAAGGGACTCCGACCTACGAGCAGTACTTC. Its protein product is CSVEVKGTPTYEQYF.